Shown below are 18 T cell receptor beta chains from a single sample sequenced in a study of T-cell reconstitution after alpha-beta-depleted transplantation in children. Unique molecular identifiers were used to barcode this TCRbeta library. TCRdb called the PCR reads again in MiXCR, with one record for every CDR3 protein. The sample lists about 200,000 distinct CDR3 sequences, approximately 19% seen once, with around two fifths in the top ten. Source: PBMCs, mostly from graft donor cells, taken 360 days after TCRalphabeta/CD19-depleted stem cell transplant. These receptors were collected from a male patient between 2 and 15 years old who had a stem cell transplant for acute lymphoblastic leukemia, so the T cells may come from the graft donor.

V and J are TRBV2 and TRBJ2-5; D call uncertain. V gave up 2 bases and J gave up 1 base, with 8 bases separating them. CDR3 length: 14 amino acids. The germline V gene encodes CDR1 SNHLY and CDR2 FYNNEI. CDR3 nucleotides: TGTGCCAGCAGTGAATCGGGTAGCCAAGAGACCCAGTACTTC. This translates into CASSESGSQETQYF.

This clonotype came up a few times. This chain joins TRBV5-1 and TRBJ2-5; D unresolved. V lost 0 bases, J lost 2 bases, and 5 bases lay in between. Germline values: CDR1 SGHRS, CDR2 YFSETQ. CDR3 size: 13 residues. Here the CDR3 reads CASSLGTQETQYF. The CDR3 nucleotides are TGCGCCAGCAGCTTGGGCACGCAAGAGACCCAGTACTTC.

The chain recombines TRBV29-1 with TRBJ2-5; TRBD1 matches at 8 bases. This CDR3 is 14 amino acids long. The V gene's germline CDR1 is SQVTM and CDR2 ANQGSEA. V lost 6 bases, J lost 3 bases, and 9 bases stayed unmatched. CDR3 loop: CSVRRGQEEETQYF. As DNA, the CDR3 is TGCAGCGTCCGAAGGGGACAGGAGGAAGAGACCCAGTACTTC.

V and J are TRBV11-2 and TRBJ2-7, with D hard to call. The CDR3 is made up of 12 amino acids. Germline V CDR1 and CDR2: SGHAT, FQNNGV. V was shortened by 0 bases and J by 5 bases, with 5 bases between the two germline ends. The CDR3 DNA sequence: TGTGCCAGCAGCTTAGAACGGAACGAGCAGTACTTC. Residues: CASSLERNEQYF.

The gene calls are TRBV7-2 and TRBJ2-7; D gene uncertain. This CDR3 contains 12 residues. V was shortened by 3 bases and J by 5 bases, with 8 bases between the two germline ends. From germline, CDR1 is SGHTA and CDR2 FQGNSA. DNA of the CDR3: TGTGCCAGCAGCTTGAGCAGGCACGAGCAGTACTTC. This gives the protein CASSLSRHEQYF.

This chain connects TRBV6-2 or TRBV6-3 to TRBJ1-6; D is unclear. The CDR3 sequence is 16 residues long. Between the trimmed V and J ends, which lost 7 bases and 9 bases, there was a span of 22 bases. Germline values: CDR1 MNHEY, CDR2 SVGEGT. CDR3: CASNLSTFGSASPLHF. Here the CDR3 DNA reads TGTGCCAGCAATCTCTCCACGTTCGGGTCTGCTTCACCCCTCCACTTT.

The rearrangement links TRBV27 to TRBJ2-7; possible D gene TRBD2, 5 bases. The V gene lost 1 base and the J gene lost 4 bases, with 8 bases spanning the gap. Germline V gene data show CDR1 as MNHEY and CDR2 as SMNVEV (reference sequence). This CDR3 region has 13 residues. In DNA form, the CDR3 reads TGTGCCAGCAGTTTATTGCCGGGGTACGAGCAGTACTTC. It yields the protein CASSLLPGYEQYF.

This clonotype was found many times. V usage is TRBV20-1 and J usage is TRBJ2-7, with 7 bases identical to TRBD2. The V gene end was trimmed by 6 bases and the J gene end by 0 bases; junction bases not matched to a gene: 5. CDR1 is DFQATT, CDR2 SNEGSKA, per germline (reference sequence). This CDR3 has 13 residues. The CDR3 reads CSATRTSSYEQYF. Here the CDR3 DNA reads TGCAGTGCCACCAGGACTAGCTCCTACGAGCAGTACTTC.

This clonotype occurred many times. This chain connects TRBV12-3 or TRBV12-4 to TRBJ1-3, with D unresolved. CDR3 length: 14 residues. Trimming left V 1 base short and J 4 bases short, with 8 bases between. CDR3 region: CASSLGPFGNTIYF. In nucleotides, the CDR3 is TGTGCCAGCAGTTTAGGGCCCTTCGGAAACACCATATATTTT.

J is TRBJ1-5 and V is TRBV7-8; no clear D gene. The germline gives CDR1 SGHVS, CDR2 FQNEAQ. The V gene lost 2 bases and the J gene lost 3 bases, with 8 bases spanning the gap. The CDR3 is 14 amino acids. CDR3 sequence reads: CASSLWGNNQPQHF. CDR3 nucleotides: TGTGCCAGCAGCTTATGGGGTAACAATCAGCCCCAGCATTTT.

The V and J genes are TRBV7-6 and TRBJ2-2, with D unresolved. V was cut by 5 bases and J by 6 bases, with 7 bases left in between. Germline V lookup: CDR1 SGHVS, CDR2 FNYEAQ. This CDR3 is built from 12 residues. CDR3 nucleotide sequence: TGTGCCAGCAGCCAAGTGGCCGGGGAGCTGTTTTTT. Translating it yields CASSQVAGELFF.

J is TRBJ2-7 and V is TRBV18, with TRBD2 identical over 9 bases. V was clipped by 0 bases and J by 3 bases; unmatched bases: 9. The CDR3 spans 17 residues. Germline V gene data show CDR1 as KGHSH and CDR2 as LQKENI. The CDR3 sequence is CASSPPEQETSGYEQYF. The CDR3 region has the DNA TGTGCCAGCTCACCACCGGAACAGGAGACTAGCGGCTACGAGCAGTACTTC.

This clonotype has just a few counts. The chain combines TRBV5-6 with TRBJ2-1; 9 positions agree with TRBD2. The CDR3 contains 14 residues. Germline assignment: CDR1 SGHDT and CDR2 YYEEEE. J was trimmed by 6 bases and V by 0 bases; bases with no gene match: 1. As DNA, the CDR3 is TGTGCCAGCAGCTTGGTTAGCGGGAGCAATGAGCAGTTCTTC. It specifies CASSLVSGSNEQFF. Filled out from reference TRBV5-6 and TRBJ2-1, the complete variable domain reads DAGVTQSPTHLIKTRGQQVTLRCSPKSGHDTVSWYQQALGQGPQFIFQYYEEEERQRGNFPDRFSGHQFPNYSSELNVNALLLGDSALYLCASSLVSGSNEQFFGPGTRLTVL.

This rearrangement joins TRBV10-3 to TRBJ2-1; 12 bases are a match to TRBD2. The germline V gene encodes CDR1 ENHRY and CDR2 SYGVKD. The CDR3 runs 19 residues. Germline trimming cut 6 bases from V and 0 bases from J; bases unmatched to any gene: 12. CDR3 bases: TGTGCCATCAGATCACCCTATGGACTAGCGGGGAGCTCCTACAATGAGCAGTTCTTC. Its translation is CAIRSPYGLAGSSYNEQFF.

J is TRBJ2-5 and V is TRBV15; D not resolved. The CDR3 spans 14 residues. Germline CDR1 and CDR2: LNHNV and YYDKDF (reference sequence). The ends were cut back, 0 bases at V and 7 bases at J, with 12 bases in the middle. CDR3 sequence: CATSRDEVLVTQYF. The CDR3, as DNA: TGTGCCACCAGCAGAGATGAGGTCCTAGTGACCCAGTACTTC.

The chain combines TRBV7-9 with TRBJ2-7; D is perhaps TRBD1 (6 bases). The CDR3 length is 14 residues. Trimming left V 4 bases short and J 4 bases short, with 14 bases between. Germline assignment: CDR1 SEHNR and CDR2 FQNEAQ (reference sequence). The DNA for the CDR3 is TGTGCCAGCAGCTGGACAGAGATCGTTTACGAGCAGTACTTC. Translation gives CASSWTEIVYEQYF.

This clonotype was detected a few times. The genes are TRBV7-6 and TRBJ2-2, with 8 positions matching TRBD2. The V gene end was trimmed by 3 bases and the J gene end by 3 bases; junction bases not matched to a gene: 6. The CDR3 extends over 16 amino acids. The germline CDR1 and CDR2 sequences are SGHVS and FNYEAQ. CDR3 DNA sequence: TGTGCCAGCAGCTTTAGGACTAGCAAAGACACCGGGGAGCTGTTTTTT. Its protein product is CASSFRTSKDTGELFF.

This clonotype showed up many times. The V and J genes are TRBV9 and TRBJ1-2; D may be TRBD1 (5 bases). V gave up 0 bases and J gave up 4 bases, with 16 bases separating them. The CDR3 totals 16 residues. CDR1 is SGDLS, CDR2 YYNGEE, per germline. The CDR3 DNA reads as TGTGCCAGCAGCGTAGCGTCCACCGGGGCCTTCTATGGCTACACCTTC. Amino acid sequence: CASSVASTGAFYGYTF.